This TCR beta chain stems from a study of T cell changes during pregnancy in multiple sclerosis. The protocol was immunoSEQ multiplex PCR, while the TCRdb copy is restricted to in-frame clones and leaves out a portion. The data hold about 61,000 clones, with about nine tenths observed a single time. This clonotype was sampled from a female donor in good health, enrolled as a control in a pregnancy study. Source: peripheral blood, taken in the first trimester of pregnancy.

The CDR3 spells CASSPQGENNYGYTF. DNA of the CDR3: TGTGCCAGCAGCCCGCAGGGGGAGAATAACTATGGCTACACCTTC. The genes are TRBV27 and TRBJ1-2; 7 nucleotides agree with TRBD1. This CDR3 has 15 amino acids. V shed 6 bases, J shed 1 base, and the junction held 8 bases outside the gene matches. Germline CDR1 reads MNHEY; CDR2 reads SMNVEV (reference sequence).